Shown below are 9 T cell receptor beta chains from a single sample sequenced in a study of shared clonotypes between healthy human individuals (dated by TCRdb to 2018 to 2021). The library was made by the immunoSEQ multiplex PCR assay. TCRdb re-hosts the immuneACCESS table, in-frame sequences only. Its copies lack some clones; in the studies checked, an unresolved V gene accounts for under half of them, and the cause for the rest is not known. This sample holds about 980,000 clones; less than 85% were observed only once. The ten largest clones add up to approximately 1.5% of the sample. Sequenced input: memory CD4+ T cells sorted from blood. The cell subset or site label, read with the paper, signifies: CD45RA-negative fraction. These receptors came from a man between 18 and 35 years old in good health.

V gene TRBV5-8 combines with J gene TRBJ2-2, with D perhaps assigned TRBD1 or TRBD2 (5 bases each). The V gene lost 1 base and the J gene lost 4 bases, with 17 bases spanning the gap. The germline V gene encodes CDR1 SGHTS and CDR2 YDEGEE. This CDR3 has 17 residues. The CDR3 sequence: CASSLRGSRAGTGELFF. The CDR3 DNA is TGTGCCAGCAGCTTGAGGGGATCCAGGGCGGGCACCGGGGAGCTGTTTTTT.

V gene TRBV2 combines with J gene TRBJ2-1; 8 bases fit TRBD2. Germline V lookup: CDR1 SNHLY, CDR2 FYNNEI. The V segment lost 4 bases and the J segment 6 bases; nucleotides outside the gene matches: 2. The CDR3 has 13 amino acids. The CDR3 DNA sequence: TGTGCCAGCAGTGCGGGGGGGCCCAATGAGCAGTTCTTC. Its protein is CASSAGGPNEQFF.

This clone occurred many times. This chain connects TRBV23-1 to TRBJ2-7, with 11 bases matching TRBD1. TRBV23-1 carries the ORF label, with uncertain function. Trimming removed 3 bases from V and 5 bases from J; junction bases left unmatched: 9. The CDR3 has 16 residues. CDR3 in DNA: TGCGCCAGCAGTCAGCGCCGGACAGGGGGCCTAAACGAGCAGTACTTC. Protein sequence: CASSQRRTGGLNEQYF.

This clone occurred once. The rearrangement joins TRBV5-8 to TRBJ2-5; D unclear. The germline V and J ends were trimmed by 0 bases and 6 bases, with 6 bases remaining between them. This CDR3 is 12 amino acids long. Germline-derived CDR1 and CDR2 are SGHTS and YDEGEE. CDR3 in amino acids: CASSLGLKTQYF. For the CDR3, the DNA is TGTGCCAGCAGCTTGGGTCTGAAGACCCAGTACTTC.

The chain links TRBV27 to TRBJ2-5, with 11 nucleotides matching TRBD1. The CDR3 runs to 16 residues. V trimming: 5 bases; J trimming: 0 bases; junction bases outside the gene matches: 5. Germline loops: CDR1 MNHEY, CDR2 SMNVEV (reference sequence). The CDR3 here is CASSRDRGAYQETQYF. CDR3 nucleotides: TGTGCCAGCAGTCGGGACAGGGGGGCCTACCAAGAGACCCAGTACTTC.

The chain combines TRBV6-5 with TRBJ2-1; 9 nucleotides line up with TRBD2. The CDR3 is 15 amino acids. Germline lookup yields CDR1 MNHEY and CDR2 SVGAGI. J lost 4 bases, V lost 6 bases, and 7 bases had no gene match. CDR3 amino acids: CASSPGTSSYNEQFF. As DNA, the CDR3 is TGTGCCAGCAGCCCCGGGACTAGCAGTTACAATGAGCAGTTCTTC.

The genes are TRBV10-1 and TRBJ1-2, with 7 nucleotides matching TRBD1. Germline lookup yields CDR1 WNHNN and CDR2 SYGVQD (reference sequence). The CDR3 extends over 14 amino acids. V trimming: 2 bases; J trimming: 2 bases; junction bases outside the gene matches: 2. CDR3 in DNA: TGCGCCAGCAGTGAGGGACAGGAAAACTATGGCTACACCTTC. It translates to CASSEGQENYGYTF.

Of note for this clone: Other nucleotide sequences in the sample specify the same CDR3. The chain couples TRBV5-4 to TRBJ1-6; D remains ambiguous. The CDR3 contains 15 residues. Germline CDR1 reads SGHNT; CDR2 reads YYREEE (reference sequence). V was pared by 0 bases and J by 3 bases, with 7 bases between. DNA for the CDR3: TGTGCCAGCAGCTTGGGCAGGAGCTATAATTCACCCCTCCACTTT. It translates to CASSLGRSYNSPLHF.

The chain links TRBV10-3 to TRBJ2-7; the D is unclear. Germline-derived CDR1 and CDR2 are ENHRY and SYGVKD. Trimming stripped 2 bases from V and 2 bases from J, with 10 bases between. The CDR3 totals 14 residues. CDR3 sequence reads: CAISERSGTYEQYF. The CDR3 DNA reads as TGTGCCATCAGTGAGAGGTCAGGCACCTACGAGCAGTACTTC.